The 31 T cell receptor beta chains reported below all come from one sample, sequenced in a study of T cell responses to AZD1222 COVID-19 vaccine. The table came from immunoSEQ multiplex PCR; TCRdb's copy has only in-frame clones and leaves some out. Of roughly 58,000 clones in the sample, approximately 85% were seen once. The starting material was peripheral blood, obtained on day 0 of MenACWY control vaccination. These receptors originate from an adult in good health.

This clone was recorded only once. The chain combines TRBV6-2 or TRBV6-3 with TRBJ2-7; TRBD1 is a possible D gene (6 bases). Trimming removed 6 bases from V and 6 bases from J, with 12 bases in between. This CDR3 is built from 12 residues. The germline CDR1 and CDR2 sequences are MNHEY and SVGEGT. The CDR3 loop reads CASSLGAREQYF. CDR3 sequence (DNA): TGTGCCAGCAGCCTGGGGGCTCGCGAGCAGTACTTC.

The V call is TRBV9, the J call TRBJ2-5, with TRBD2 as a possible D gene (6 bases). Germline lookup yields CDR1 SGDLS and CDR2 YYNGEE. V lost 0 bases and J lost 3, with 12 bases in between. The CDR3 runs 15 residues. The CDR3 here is CASSVDGLAKETQYF. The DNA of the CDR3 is TGTGCCAGCAGCGTAGACGGTCTAGCGAAAGAGACCCAGTACTTC.

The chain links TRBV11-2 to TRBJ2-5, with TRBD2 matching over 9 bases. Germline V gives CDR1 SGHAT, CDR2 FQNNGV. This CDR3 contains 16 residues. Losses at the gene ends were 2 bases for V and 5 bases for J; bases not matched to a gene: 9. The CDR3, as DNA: TGTGCCAGCAGCTTACGAGGTAGCGGGGGCAGCGAGACCCAGTACTTC. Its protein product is CASSLRGSGGSETQYF.

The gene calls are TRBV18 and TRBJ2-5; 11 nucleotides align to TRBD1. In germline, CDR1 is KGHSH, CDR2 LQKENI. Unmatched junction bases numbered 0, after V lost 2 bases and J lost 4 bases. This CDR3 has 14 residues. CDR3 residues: CASSPGTGGETQYF. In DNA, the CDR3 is TGTGCCAGCTCACCAGGGACAGGGGGAGAGACCCAGTACTTC.

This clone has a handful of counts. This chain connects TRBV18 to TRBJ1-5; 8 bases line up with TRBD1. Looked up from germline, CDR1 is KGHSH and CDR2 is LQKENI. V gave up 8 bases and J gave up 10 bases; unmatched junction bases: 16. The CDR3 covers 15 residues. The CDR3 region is CASALVVAGGSPQHF. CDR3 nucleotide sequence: TGTGCCAGCGCCCTAGTGGTGGCAGGGGGCTCCCCCCAGCATTTT.

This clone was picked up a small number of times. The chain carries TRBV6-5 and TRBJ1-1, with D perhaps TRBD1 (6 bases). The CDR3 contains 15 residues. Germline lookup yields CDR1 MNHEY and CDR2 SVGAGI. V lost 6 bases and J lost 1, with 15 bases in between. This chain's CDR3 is CASRSPGHTNTEAFF. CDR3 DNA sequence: TGTGCCAGCAGGTCGCCGGGACATACGAACACTGAAGCTTTCTTT.

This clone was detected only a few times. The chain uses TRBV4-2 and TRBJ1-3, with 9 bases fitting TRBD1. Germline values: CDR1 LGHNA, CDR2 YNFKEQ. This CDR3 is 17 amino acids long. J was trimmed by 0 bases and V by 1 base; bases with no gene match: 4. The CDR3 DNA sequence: TGTGCCAGCAGCCAAGTGACAGGGGGGATCTCTGGAAACACCATATATTTT. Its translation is CASSQVTGGISGNTIYF.

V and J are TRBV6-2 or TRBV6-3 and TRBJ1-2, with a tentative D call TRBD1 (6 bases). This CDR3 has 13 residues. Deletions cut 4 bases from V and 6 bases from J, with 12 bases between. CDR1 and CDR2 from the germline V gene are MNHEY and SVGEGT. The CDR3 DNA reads TGTGCCAGCAGTTCCTATAGACAGGATGGCTACACCTTC. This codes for CASSSYRQDGYTF.

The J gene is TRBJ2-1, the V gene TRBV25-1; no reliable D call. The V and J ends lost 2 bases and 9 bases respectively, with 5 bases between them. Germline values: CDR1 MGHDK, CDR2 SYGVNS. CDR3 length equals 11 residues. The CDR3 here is CASSERFEQFF. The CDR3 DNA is TGTGCCAGCAGTGAAAGGTTTGAGCAGTTCTTC. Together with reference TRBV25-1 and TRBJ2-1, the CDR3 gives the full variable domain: EADIYQTPRYLVIGTGKKITLECSQTMGHDKMYWYQQDPGMELHLIHYSYGVNSTEKGDLSSESTVSRIRTEHFPLTLESARPSHTSQYLCASSERFEQFFGPGTRLTVL.

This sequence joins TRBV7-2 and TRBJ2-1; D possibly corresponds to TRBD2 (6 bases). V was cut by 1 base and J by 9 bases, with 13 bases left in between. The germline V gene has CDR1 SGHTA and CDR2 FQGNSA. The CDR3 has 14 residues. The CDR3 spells CASSLGGTLGEQFF. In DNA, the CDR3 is TGTGCCAGCAGCTTAGGCGGGACGTTAGGTGAGCAGTTCTTC.

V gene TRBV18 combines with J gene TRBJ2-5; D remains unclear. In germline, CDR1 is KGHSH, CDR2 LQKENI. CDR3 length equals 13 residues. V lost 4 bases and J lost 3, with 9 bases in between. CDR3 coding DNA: TGTGCCAGCTCACAGGGCTTAAAAGAGACCCAGTACTTC. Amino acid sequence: CASSQGLKETQYF.

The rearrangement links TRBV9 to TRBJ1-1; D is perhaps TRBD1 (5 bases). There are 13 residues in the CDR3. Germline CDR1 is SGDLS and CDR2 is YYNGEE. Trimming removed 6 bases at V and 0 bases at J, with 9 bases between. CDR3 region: CASTWGLNTEAFF. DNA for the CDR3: TGTGCCAGCACCTGGGGCCTGAACACTGAAGCTTTCTTT.

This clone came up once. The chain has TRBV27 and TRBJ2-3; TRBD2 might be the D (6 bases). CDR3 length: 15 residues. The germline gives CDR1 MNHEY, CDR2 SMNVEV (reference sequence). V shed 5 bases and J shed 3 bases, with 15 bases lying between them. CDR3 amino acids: CASSPTGLRTDTQYF. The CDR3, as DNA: TGTGCCAGCAGTCCGACGGGACTTCGAACAGATACGCAGTATTTT.

CDR3 amino acids: CASKRGLAGAYEQYF. CDR3 coding DNA: TGTGCCAGCAAAAGGGGACTAGCGGGAGCCTACGAGCAGTACTTC. This chain links TRBV28 with TRBJ2-7, with TRBD2 identical over 14 bases. Germline loops: CDR1 MDHEN, CDR2 SYDVKM. The J segment lost 2 bases and the V segment lost 7 bases, leaving 4 bases of the junction unmatched. This CDR3 contains 15 residues.

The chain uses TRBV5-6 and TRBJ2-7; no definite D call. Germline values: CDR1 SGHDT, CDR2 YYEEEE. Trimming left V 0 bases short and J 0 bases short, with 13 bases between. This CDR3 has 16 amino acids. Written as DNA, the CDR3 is TGTGCCAGCAGCTTGGTTGTGGATCGCACCTCCTACGAGCAGTACTTC. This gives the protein CASSLVVDRTSYEQYF.

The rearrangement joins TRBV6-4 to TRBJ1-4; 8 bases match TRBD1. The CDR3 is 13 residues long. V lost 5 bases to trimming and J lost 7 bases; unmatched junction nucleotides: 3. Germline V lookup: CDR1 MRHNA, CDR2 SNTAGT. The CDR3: CASSRQGSEKLFF. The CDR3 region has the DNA TGTGCCAGCAGTAGACAGGGGAGTGAAAAACTGTTTTTT.

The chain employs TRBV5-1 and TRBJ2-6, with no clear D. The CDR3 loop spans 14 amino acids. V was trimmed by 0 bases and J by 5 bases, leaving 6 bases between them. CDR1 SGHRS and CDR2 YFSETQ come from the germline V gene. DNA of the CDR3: TGCGCCAGCAGCTTGGTAGGGTGGGCCAACGTCCTGACTTTC. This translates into CASSLVGWANVLTF. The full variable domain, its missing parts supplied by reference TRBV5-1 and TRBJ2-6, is KAGVTQTPRYLIKTRGQQVTLSCSPISGHRSVSWYQQTPGQGLQFLFEYFSETQRNKGNFPGRFSGRQFSNSRSEMNVSTLELGDSALYLCASSLVGWANVLTFGAGSRLTVL.

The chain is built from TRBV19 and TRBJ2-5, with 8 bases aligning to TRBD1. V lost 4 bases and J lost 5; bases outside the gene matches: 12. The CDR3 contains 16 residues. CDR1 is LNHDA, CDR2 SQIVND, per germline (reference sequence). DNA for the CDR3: TGTGCCAGTAGTACCGAGACAGGGGCGGTAGGGGAGACCCAGTACTTC. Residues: CASSTETGAVGETQYF. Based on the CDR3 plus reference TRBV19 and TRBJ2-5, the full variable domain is DGGITQSPKYLFRKEGQNVTLSCEQNLNHDAMYWYRQDPGQGLRLIYYSQIVNDFQKGDIAEGYSVSREKKESFPLTVTSAQKNPTAFYLCASSTETGAVGETQYFGPGTRLLVL.

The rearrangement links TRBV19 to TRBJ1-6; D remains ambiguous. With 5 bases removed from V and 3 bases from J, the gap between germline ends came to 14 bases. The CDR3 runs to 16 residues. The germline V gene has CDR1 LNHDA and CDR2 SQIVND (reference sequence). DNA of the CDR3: TGTGCCAGTAGTTTCCCGACGGCCGACTATAATTCACCCCTCCACTTT. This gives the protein CASSFPTADYNSPLHF.

CDR3 nucleotides: TGTGCCAGCAGTTTTTTTGGGACCCAGGGGTCGCGCTACACCTTC. Translated: CASSFFGTQGSRYTF. This sequence joins TRBV28 and TRBJ1-2; maybe TRBD1 (6 bases). Germline assignment: CDR1 MDHEN and CDR2 SYDVKM. This CDR3 has 15 residues. V lost 3 bases and J 9 bases, leaving 20 bases between the germline ends.

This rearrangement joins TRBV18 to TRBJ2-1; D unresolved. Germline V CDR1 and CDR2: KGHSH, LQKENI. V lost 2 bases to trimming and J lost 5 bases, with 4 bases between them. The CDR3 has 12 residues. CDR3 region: CASSPMNNEQFF. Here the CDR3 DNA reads TGTGCCAGCTCACCAATGAACAATGAGCAGTTCTTC.

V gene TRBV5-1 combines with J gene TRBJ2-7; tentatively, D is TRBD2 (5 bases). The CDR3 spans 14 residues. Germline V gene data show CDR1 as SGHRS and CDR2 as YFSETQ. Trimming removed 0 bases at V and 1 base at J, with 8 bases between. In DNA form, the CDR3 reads TGCGCCAGCAGCTTGGGAGGGAGATCCTACGAGCAGTACTTC. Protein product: CASSLGGRSYEQYF. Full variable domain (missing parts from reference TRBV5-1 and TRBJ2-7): KAGVTQTPRYLIKTRGQQVTLSCSPISGHRSVSWYQQTPGQGLQFLFEYFSETQRNKGNFPGRFSGRQFSNSRSEMNVSTLELGDSALYLCASSLGGRSYEQYFGPGTRLTVT.

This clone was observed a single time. The CDR3 reads CASSPGTGINQPQHF. The CDR3 DNA sequence: TGCGCCAGCAGCCCTGGGACAGGGATAAATCAGCCCCAGCATTTT. The genes are TRBV5-1 and TRBJ1-5; 9 nucleotides align to TRBD1. The junction had 6 bases not matched to a gene; V was cut back by 4 bases and J by 4 bases. This CDR3 has 15 residues. CDR1 and CDR2 (germline): SGHRS, YFSETQ.

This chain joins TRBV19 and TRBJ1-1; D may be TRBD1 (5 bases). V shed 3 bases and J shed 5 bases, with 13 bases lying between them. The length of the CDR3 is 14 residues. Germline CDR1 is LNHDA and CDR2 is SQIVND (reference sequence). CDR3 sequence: CASSIYGGGTEAFF. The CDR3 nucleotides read TGTGCCAGTAGTATTTACGGTGGGGGGACTGAAGCTTTCTTT.

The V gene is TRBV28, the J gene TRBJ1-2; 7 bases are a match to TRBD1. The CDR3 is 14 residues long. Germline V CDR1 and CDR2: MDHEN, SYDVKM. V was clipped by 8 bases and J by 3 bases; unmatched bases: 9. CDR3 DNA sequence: TGTGCCAGCGGAATCAGGGGGTCCTACTATGGCTACACCTTC. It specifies CASGIRGSYYGYTF.

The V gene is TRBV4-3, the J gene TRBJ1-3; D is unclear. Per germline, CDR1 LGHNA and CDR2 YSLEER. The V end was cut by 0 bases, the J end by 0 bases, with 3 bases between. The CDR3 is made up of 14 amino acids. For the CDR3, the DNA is TGCGCCAGCAGCCAAGACAACTCTGGAAACACCATATATTTT. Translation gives CASSQDNSGNTIYF.

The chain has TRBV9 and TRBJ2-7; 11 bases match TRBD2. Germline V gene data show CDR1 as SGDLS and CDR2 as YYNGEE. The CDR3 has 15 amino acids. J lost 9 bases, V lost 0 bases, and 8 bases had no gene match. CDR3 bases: TGTGCCAGCAGCGTAGATCTCACTAGCGGGAGAGGGCAGTACTTC. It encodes CASSVDLTSGRGQYF.

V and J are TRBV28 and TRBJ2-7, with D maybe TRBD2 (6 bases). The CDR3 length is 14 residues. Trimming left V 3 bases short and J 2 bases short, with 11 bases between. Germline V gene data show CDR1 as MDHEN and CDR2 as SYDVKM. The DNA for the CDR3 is TGTGCCAGCAGTTTGGCGGGACGGACCTACGAGCAGTACTTC. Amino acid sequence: CASSLAGRTYEQYF.

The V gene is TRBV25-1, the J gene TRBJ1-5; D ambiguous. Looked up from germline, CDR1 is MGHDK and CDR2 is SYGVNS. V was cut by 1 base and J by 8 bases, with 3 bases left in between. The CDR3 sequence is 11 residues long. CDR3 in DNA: TGTGCCAGCAGTGAATGGGAGCCCCAGCATTTT. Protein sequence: CASSEWEPQHF.

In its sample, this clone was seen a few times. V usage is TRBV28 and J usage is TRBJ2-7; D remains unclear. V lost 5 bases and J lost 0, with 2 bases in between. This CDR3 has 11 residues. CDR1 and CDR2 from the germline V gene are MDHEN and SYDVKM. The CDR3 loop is CASSHSYEQYF. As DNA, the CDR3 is TGTGCCAGCAGTCACTCCTACGAGCAGTACTTC.

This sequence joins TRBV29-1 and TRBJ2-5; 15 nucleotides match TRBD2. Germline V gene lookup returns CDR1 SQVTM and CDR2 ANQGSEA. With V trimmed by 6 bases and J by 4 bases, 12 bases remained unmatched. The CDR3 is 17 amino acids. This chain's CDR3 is CSVDNSGLAGGIETQYF. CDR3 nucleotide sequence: TGCAGCGTCGACAATTCCGGACTAGCGGGAGGGATAGAGACCCAGTACTTC.